This is a list of T cell receptor beta chains from one sample in a study of OX40 agonist ivuxolimab in advanced cancers. Clones were sequenced by immunoSEQ multiplex PCR, and TCRdb holds only the in-frame ones, with some missing. The table shows approximately 110,000 clones, with less than 95% occurring only once. The specimen comprised CD4+ or CD8+ T cells sorted from blood, sampled in a trial of the OX40 agonist ivuxolimab. The receptors shown here come from an adult with an advanced solid tumor such as melanoma, head and neck, liver or kidney cancer. Each CDR3 is given with its conserved first and last residue.

J gene	V gene	CDR3 protein
TRBJ1-1	TRBV7-2	CASSLAGAGTEAFF
TRBJ2-7	TRBV20-1	CSAGTGNEQYF
TRBJ2-7	TRBV10-3	CAISESPGQGNEQYF
TRBJ1-4	TRBV27	CASSYGQGREKLFF
TRBJ1-1	TRBV5-4	CASSIGTGHTEAFF
TRBJ2-3	TRBV5-6	CASSSTLLAGATDTQYF
TRBJ2-3	TRBV6-6	CASSWGGTDTQYF
TRBJ2-2	TRBV30	CAWDLPSANTGELFF
TRBJ1-1	TRBV7-2	CASSLGQMNTEAFF
TRBJ2-3	TRBV4-1	CASSRNPGTSGSLADTQYF
TRBJ2-7	TRBV7-2	CASSLTGTGSYEQYF
TRBJ2-3	TRBV7-2	CASSKGLAGITDTQYF
TRBJ1-1	TRBV6-6	CASSYSFSEAFF
TRBJ1-5	TRBV6-1	CASVLTGGNQPQHF
TRBJ2-1	TRBV27	CASTTRRVGPGSEQFF
TRBJ2-2	TRBV25-1	CASSEYLTGELFF
TRBJ1-5	TRBV6-1	CASIGRGNQPQHF
TRBJ1-2	TRBV19	CASSISLDSYGYTF
TRBJ1-2	TRBV9	CASSEGPAFNYGYTF
TRBJ1-5	TRBV28	CASTDSGSKVGVRHF
TRBJ1-1	TRBV6-6	CASSYENTEAFF
TRBJ2-7	TRBV7-2	CASSLAPQASYEQYF